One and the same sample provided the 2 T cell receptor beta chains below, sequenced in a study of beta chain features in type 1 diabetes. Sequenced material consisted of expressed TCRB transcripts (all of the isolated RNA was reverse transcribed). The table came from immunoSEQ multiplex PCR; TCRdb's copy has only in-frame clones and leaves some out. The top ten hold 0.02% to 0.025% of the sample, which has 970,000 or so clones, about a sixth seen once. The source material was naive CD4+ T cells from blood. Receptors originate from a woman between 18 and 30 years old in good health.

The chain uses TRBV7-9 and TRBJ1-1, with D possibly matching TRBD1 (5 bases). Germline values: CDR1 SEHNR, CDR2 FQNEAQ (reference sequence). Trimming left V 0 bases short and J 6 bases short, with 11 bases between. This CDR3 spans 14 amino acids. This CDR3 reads CASSLAGGIAEAFF. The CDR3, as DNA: TGTGCCAGCAGCTTAGCCGGGGGGATCGCTGAAGCTTTCTTT.

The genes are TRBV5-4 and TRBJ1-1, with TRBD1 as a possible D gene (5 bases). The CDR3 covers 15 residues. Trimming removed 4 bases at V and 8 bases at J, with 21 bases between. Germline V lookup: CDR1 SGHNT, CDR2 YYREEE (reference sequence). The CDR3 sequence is CASSQEFGTGREAFF. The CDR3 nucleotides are TGTGCCAGCAGCCAAGAGTTCGGGACTGGAAGAGAAGCTTTCTTT.